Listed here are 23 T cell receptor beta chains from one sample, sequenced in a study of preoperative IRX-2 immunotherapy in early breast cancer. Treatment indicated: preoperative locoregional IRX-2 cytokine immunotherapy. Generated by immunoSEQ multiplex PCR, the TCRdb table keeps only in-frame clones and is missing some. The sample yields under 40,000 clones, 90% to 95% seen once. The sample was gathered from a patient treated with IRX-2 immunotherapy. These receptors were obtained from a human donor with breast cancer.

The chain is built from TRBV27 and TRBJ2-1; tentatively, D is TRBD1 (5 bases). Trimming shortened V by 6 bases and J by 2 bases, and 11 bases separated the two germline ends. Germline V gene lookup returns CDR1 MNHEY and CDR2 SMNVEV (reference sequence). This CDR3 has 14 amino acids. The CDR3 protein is CASSFRAPYNEQFF. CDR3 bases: TGTGCCAGCAGCTTCAGGGCTCCCTACAATGAGCAGTTCTTC.

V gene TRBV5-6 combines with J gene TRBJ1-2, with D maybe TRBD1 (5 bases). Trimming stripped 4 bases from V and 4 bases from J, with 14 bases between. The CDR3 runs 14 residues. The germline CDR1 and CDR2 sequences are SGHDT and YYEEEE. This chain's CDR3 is CASSGGRGFYGYTF. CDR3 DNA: TGTGCCAGCAGCGGCGGAAGGGGATTCTATGGCTACACCTTC.

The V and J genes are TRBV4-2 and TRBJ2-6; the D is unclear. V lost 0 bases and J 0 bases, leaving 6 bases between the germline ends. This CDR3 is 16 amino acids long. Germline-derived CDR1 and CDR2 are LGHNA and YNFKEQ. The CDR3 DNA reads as TGTGCCAGCAGCCAAGATGGGGACTCTGGGGCCAACGTCCTGACTTTC. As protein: CASSQDGDSGANVLTF.

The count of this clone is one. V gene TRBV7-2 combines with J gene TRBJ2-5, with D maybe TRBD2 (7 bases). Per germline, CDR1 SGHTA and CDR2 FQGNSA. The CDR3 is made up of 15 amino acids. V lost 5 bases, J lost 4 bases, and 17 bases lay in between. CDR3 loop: CASSPKGGVVETQYF. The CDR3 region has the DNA TGTGCCAGCAGCCCTAAGGGGGGGGTCGTAGAGACCCAGTACTTC.

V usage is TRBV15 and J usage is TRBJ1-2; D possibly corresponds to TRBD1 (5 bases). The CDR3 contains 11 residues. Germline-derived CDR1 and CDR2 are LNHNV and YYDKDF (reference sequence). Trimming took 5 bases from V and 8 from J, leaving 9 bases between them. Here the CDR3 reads CATSQGRGYTF. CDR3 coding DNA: TGTGCCACCAGCCAGGGAAGGGGCTACACCTTC. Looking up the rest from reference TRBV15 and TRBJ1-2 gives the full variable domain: DAMVIQNPRYQVTQFGKPVTLSCSQTLNHNVMYWYQQKSSQAPKLLFHYYDKDFNNEADTPDNFQSRRPNTSFCFLDIRSPGLGDTAMYLCATSQGRGYTFGSGTRLTVV.

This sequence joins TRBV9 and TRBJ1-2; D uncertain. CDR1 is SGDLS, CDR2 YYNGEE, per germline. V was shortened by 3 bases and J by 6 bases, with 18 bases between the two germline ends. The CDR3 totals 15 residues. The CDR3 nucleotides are TGTGCCAGCAGCGGGGATCTTTTAGTATTCGATGGCTACACCTTC. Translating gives CASSGDLLVFDGYTF.

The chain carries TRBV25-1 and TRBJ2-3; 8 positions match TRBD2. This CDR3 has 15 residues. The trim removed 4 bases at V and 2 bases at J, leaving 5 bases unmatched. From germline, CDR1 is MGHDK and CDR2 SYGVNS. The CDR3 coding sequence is TGTGCCAGCAGTGCGGTAGCGGGGTCCACAGATACGCAGTATTTT. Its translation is CASSAVAGSTDTQYF.

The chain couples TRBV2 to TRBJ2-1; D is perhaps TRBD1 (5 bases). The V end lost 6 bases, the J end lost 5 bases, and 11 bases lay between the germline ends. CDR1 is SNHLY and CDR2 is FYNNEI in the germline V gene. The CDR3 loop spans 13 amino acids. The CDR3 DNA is TGTGCCAGCAGCGAGACAGAAAACAATGAGCAGTTCTTC. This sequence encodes CASSETENNEQFF.

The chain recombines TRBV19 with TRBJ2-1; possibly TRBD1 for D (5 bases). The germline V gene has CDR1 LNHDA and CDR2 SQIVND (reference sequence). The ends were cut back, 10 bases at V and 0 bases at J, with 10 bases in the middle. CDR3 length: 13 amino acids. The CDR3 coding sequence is TGTGCCACCCGACAGAGCTCCTACAATGAGCAGTTCTTC. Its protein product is CATRQSSYNEQFF.

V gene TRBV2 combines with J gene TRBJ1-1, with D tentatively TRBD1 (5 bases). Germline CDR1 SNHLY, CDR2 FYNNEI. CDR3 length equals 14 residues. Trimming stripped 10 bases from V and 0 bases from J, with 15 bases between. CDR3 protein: CATTRDSMNTEAFF. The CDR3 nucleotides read TGTGCCACCACACGGGACTCCATGAACACTGAAGCTTTCTTT.

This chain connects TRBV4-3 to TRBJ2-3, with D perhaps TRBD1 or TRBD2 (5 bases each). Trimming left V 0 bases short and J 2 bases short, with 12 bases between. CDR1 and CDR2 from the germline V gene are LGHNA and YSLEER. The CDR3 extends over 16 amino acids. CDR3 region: CASSQEVGVYTDTQYF. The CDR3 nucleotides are TGCGCCAGCAGCCAAGAGGTGGGGGTTTACACAGATACGCAGTATTTT.

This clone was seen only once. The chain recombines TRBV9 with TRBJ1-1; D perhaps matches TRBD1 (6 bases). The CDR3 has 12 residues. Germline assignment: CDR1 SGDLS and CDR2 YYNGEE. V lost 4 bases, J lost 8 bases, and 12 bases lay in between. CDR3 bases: TGTGCCAGCAGCCTCCGGGGGCCAGAAGCTTTCTTT. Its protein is CASSLRGPEAFF.

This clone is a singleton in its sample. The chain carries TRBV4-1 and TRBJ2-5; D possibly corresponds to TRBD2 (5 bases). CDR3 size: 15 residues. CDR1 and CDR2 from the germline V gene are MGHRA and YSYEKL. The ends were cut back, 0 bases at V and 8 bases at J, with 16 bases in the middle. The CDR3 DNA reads TGCGCCAGCAGCCAAGATAAAATGGCTAGCTCTACCCAGTACTTC. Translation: CASSQDKMASSTQYF.

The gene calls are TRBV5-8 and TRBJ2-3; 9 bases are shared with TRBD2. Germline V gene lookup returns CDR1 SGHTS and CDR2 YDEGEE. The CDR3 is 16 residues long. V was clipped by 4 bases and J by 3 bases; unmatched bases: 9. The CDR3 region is CASSSKRGDLTDTQYF. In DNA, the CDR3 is TGTGCCAGCAGCAGTAAGCGGGGGGATCTGACAGATACGCAGTATTTT.

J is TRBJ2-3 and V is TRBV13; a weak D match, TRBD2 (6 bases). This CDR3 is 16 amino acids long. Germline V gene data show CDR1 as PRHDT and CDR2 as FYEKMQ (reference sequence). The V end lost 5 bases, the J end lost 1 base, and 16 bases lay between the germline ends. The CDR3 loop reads CASSPEGGSGTDTQYF. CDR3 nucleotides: TGTGCCAGCAGCCCGGAGGGTGGTAGCGGCACAGATACGCAGTATTTT. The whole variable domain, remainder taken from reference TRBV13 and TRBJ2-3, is AAGVIQSPRHLIKEKRETATLKCYPIPRHDTVYWYQQGPGQDPQFLISFYEKMQSDKGSIPDRFSAQQFSDYHSELNMSSLELGDSALYFCASSPEGGSGTDTQYFGPGTRLTVL.

The CDR3 DNA reads TGCGCCAGCAGCTTGAGAATACAAGAGACCCAGTACTTC. This codes for CASSLRIQETQYF. The chain employs TRBV5-1 and TRBJ2-5; D ambiguous. This CDR3 is built from 13 residues. Trimming cost V 1 base and J 2 bases, with 6 bases left between them. Germline CDR1 reads SGHRS; CDR2 reads YFSETQ.

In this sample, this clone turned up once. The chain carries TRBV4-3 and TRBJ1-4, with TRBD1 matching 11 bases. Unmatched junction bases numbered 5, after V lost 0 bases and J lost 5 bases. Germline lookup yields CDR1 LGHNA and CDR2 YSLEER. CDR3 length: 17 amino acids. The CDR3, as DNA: TGCGCCAGCAGCCAAGATGGGACAGGGGGGTCGAATGAAAAACTGTTTTTT. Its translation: CASSQDGTGGSNEKLFF.

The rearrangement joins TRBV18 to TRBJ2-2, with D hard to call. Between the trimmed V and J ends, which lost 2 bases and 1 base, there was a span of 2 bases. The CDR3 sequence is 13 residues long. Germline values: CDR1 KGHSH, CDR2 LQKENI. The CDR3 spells CASSPENTGELFF. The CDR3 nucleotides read TGTGCCAGCTCACCAGAGAACACCGGGGAGCTGTTTTTT.

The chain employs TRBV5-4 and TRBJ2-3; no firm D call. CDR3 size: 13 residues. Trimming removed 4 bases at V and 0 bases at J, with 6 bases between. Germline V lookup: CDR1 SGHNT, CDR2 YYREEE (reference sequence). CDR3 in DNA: TGTGCCAGCAGCGTTATTAGCACAGATACGCAGTATTTT. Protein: CASSVISTDTQYF.

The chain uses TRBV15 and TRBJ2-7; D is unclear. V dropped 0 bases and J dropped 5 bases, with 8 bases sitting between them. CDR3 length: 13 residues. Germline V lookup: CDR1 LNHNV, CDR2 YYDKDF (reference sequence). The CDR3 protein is CATSRDEVNEQYF. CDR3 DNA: TGTGCCACCAGCAGAGATGAGGTCAACGAGCAGTACTTC. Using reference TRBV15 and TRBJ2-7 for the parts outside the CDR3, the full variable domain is DAMVIQNPRYQVTQFGKPVTLSCSQTLNHNVMYWYQQKSSQAPKLLFHYYDKDFNNEADTPDNFQSRRPNTSFCFLDIRSPGLGDTAMYLCATSRDEVNEQYFGPGTRLTVT.

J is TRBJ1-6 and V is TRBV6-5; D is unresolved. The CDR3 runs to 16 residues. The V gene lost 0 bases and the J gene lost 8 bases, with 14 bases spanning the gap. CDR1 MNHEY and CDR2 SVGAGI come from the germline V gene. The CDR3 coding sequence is TGTGCCAGCAGTTACTCAAGAGGCGGGATATATTCACCCCTCCACTTT. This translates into CASSYSRGGIYSPLHF.

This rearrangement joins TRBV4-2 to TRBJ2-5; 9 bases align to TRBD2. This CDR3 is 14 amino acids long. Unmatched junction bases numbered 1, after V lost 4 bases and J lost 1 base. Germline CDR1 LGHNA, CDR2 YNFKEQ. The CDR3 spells CASSRRGGQETQYF. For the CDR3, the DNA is TGTGCCAGCAGCCGGCGGGGGGGCCAAGAGACCCAGTACTTC.

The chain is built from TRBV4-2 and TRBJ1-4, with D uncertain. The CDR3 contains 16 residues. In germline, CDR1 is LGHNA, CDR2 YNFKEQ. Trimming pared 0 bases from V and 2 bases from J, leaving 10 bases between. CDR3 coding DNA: TGTGCCAGCAGCCAAGATCGGCTTGCGACTAATGAAAAACTGTTTTTT. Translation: CASSQDRLATNEKLFF.